This T cell receptor beta chain was retrieved from a study of T cell repertoires in cytomegalovirus infection. MiXCR was run by TCRdb on the reads, yielding one entry per CDR3 protein. Among roughly 230,000 distinct CDR3 sequences, approximately 15% were seen once, and the ten largest hold less than 60%. This clonotype was recorded at least ten times. The receptor comes from a human donor in good health (CMV status not recorded). Some clones in this sample may be carry-over from other donors' samples. The sequenced sample consisted of CD8+ T cells from PBMCs.

As DNA, the CDR3 is TGTGCCAGCAGCCCAGAACACTGGACAGCGTATAACACTGAAGCTTTCTTT. Its translation: CASSPEHWTAYNTEAFF. J is TRBJ1-1 and V is TRBV3-1; tentatively, D is TRBD1 (6 bases). The CDR3 has 17 amino acids. The germline CDR1 and CDR2 sequences are LGHDT and YNNKEL (reference sequence). V was cut by 4 bases and J by 2 bases, with 20 bases left in between.